This T cell receptor beta chain was retrieved from a study of early T cells in non-severe SARS-CoV-2 infection. Study overall: The authors sequenced bulk RNA from unsorted whole blood, leaving chains unpaired.

Study results and limitations: Anti-spike CD8 responses were favored by VDJdb matching, which missed private and CD4 specificities.

The ends lost 5 bases at V and 4 bases at J; junction bases unmatched: 9. The CDR3 is made up of 16 amino acids. Germline CDR1 is MNHNY and CDR2 is SVGAGI (reference sequence). For this clonotype: Antigen unknown.

The TCR library protocol was used to attach unique molecular identifiers. These identifiers were attached to individual cDNA molecules. TCRdb passed the 5' RACE reads through MiXCR, listing each CDR3 protein once. The table has 110,000 or so distinct CDR3 sequences, 9.5% to 13% seen once. Material for sequencing was whole blood. This clonotype originated in an adult who was a healthcare worker with PCR-confirmed SARS-CoV-2 infection or an uninfected control (not recorded which). The gene calls are TRBV6-6 and TRBJ1-5; 9 nucleotides line up with TRBD1. The CDR3 sequence: CASSGQGRGWNQPQHF. CDR3 DNA sequence: TGTGCCAGCAGTGGACAGGGGAGAGGGTGGAATCAGCCCCAGCATTTT.